This TCR beta chain was found in a study of T cells in Graves' hyperthyroidism and ophthalmopathy (dated by TCRdb to about 2019). Broadly, across the study: Peripheral blood samples were taken at the time of initial diagnosis, prior to any treatment. To identify distinguishing TCR V-J signatures, a discovery cohort of 100 patients was used, comprising under 45 with Graves' ophthalmopathy and around 57 with stable Graves' hyperthyroidism. Whether ophthalmopathy could be predicted prospectively was tested in an independent validation cohort made up of 18 to 20 hyperthyroidism patients plus 17 patients who later progressed to ophthalmopathy. The approximately 100 discovery patients were divided at random into training and test sets in a 7:3 ratio. In addition, the study compared T-cell repertoires in thyroid tissue and in blood from roughly 6 Graves' hyperthyroidism patients. After blood sampling, hyperthyroidism patients were treated with methimazole at a starting dose of 30 mg daily, and ophthalmopathy patients were treated with high-dose intravenous methylprednisolone. The paper reports TCR Vbeta CDR3 sequencing of over 120 peripheral blood samples: approximately 43 ophthalmopathy, about 75 hyperthyroidism and around 17 progressor patients. Overall results and qualifications from the work: Most expanded thyroid clonotypes (frequency above 0.001) were also found in blood, which suggests that blood repertoires may mirror thyroid immune responses. In validation, progression to ophthalmopathy was predicted by the model with nearly 71% sensitivity and 72.22% specificity, a median of about 6 months before onset. In cross-validation, a model built on a 13 V-J signature told ophthalmopathy apart from stable hyperthyroidism with approximately 90% sensitivity and about 81% specificity, and in testing the same model reached 80%/75%. No statistical method was used to set the sample size in advance, and investigators knew the group allocation.

There are many counts of this clonotype. Its antigen is currently not known. The sample holds no much larger clone one base away, and base qualities are not on file. The TCR beta CDR3 regions were amplified from RNA transcripts. The first round of RT-PCR for the TCR CDR3 was performed with the HTBI primer set and the Qiagen OneStep RT-PCR kit. Libraries were constructed in a second round of multiplex PCR, after which size selection and purification were carried out. The libraries were sequenced on an Illumina HiSeq2000 using paired-end 100 bp reads. The authors processed their data as follows. SOAPnuke was used to process the raw data, throwing out any read that contained adapters or uncalled bases, had a mean Phred below 15, or lacked an exact constant-primer or identifier match. COPE v1.2.5 was used to merge the high-quality paired reads, and each unique nucleotide sequence was defined as a clonotype. Clonotypes were aligned to IMGT TRBV, TRBD and TRBJ reference segments using MiTCR v1.1. The analysis was restricted to V-J combinations with a frequency above 0.0001, which together covered over 99% of the repertoires. A TCS score was defined as the ratio of F50 (clonal expansion) to E x V (chaos), with BLOSUM62-based TCRdist applied between CDR3 peptides within each V-J. Welch's t-statistics and random forest reduced fewer than 600 V-J features to 13, which were used in a naive Bayes classifier (R e1071). Using fastp at Q25 and MiXCR, TCRdb reprocessed the public reads and kept productive beta chains. When rows share a CDR3 protein, they turn into one entry using the most common DNA and genes. Clone size and V and J calls follow TCRdb, not the original study. The sample table lists 300,000 or so distinct CDR3 sequences, roughly 15% of them with a count of one. The ten largest account for roughly 31% of the sample.

The germline V and J ends show losses of 3 bases and 0 bases respectively, and no gene match explains 3 bases of the junction. From the cysteine up to the phenylalanine, the CDR3 has a length of 15 residues. The CDR3 DNA has 45 bases and is translated from base 1. From the germline V gene, CDR1 is SNHLY and CDR2 is FYNNEI. Stable Graves' hyperthyroidism was defined as the absence of progression to ophthalmopathy over 18 months of follow-up. Hyperthyroidism patients were newly diagnosed, had a disease duration of under 2 months, and were aged 18 to 65 years. Patients with uncontrolled infections, other autoimmune diseases, pregnancy or lactation were excluded. Diagnoses relied on clinical symptoms, serum thyroxine and TRAb, thyroid ultrasound and orbital computed tomography. PBMCs were separated from 10 ml of fresh peripheral blood using Ficoll-Paque density gradient centrifugation. Total RNA was extracted using Trizol reagent, and RNA quality was assessed on an Agilent 2100 Bioanalyzer.

Source material: blood. The chain couples TRBV2 to TRBJ2-5; TRBD2 lines up with 8 middle nucleotides. The receptor's source is a man between 25 and 39 years old with Graves' hyperthyroidism. The CDR3 region: CASSDRLAYQETQYF. The nucleotide sequence reads as follows: TGTGCCAGCAGTGACAGACTAGCGTACCAAGAGACCCAGTACTTC.